This record concerns one T cell receptor (beta chain) sequence. Trimming removed 4 bases at V and 2 bases at J, with 14 bases between. Germline assignment: CDR1 SGDLS and CDR2 YYNGEE. The CDR3 consists of 15 residues. This sample was taken from a study of blood T cell repertoires in COVID-19. Study in general: Researchers got acute and convalescent COVID-19 samples from the United States, Italy and Spain. In each case, the material was cDNA or gDNA derived from T cells, B-cell-depleted T cells, or PBMCs.

Original data processing: From reference gene primer amplification, estimates of nucleated cell counts were derived. Sequenced by immunoSEQ multiplex PCR; TCRdb stores in-frame clones only, minus some. V, J and clone size are taken as reported in that table, and D and trimming were inferred from the DNA itself. The sample comprises more than 75,000 clones, around 82% of which are singletons, and 10% rests with the top ten. The sequencing input was peripheral blood. This receptor was taken from a man aged 60 to 75 with acute or convalescent COVID-19. The rearrangement joins TRBV9 to TRBJ2-3, with D possibly TRBD1 on 5 matching bases. Written as DNA, the CDR3 is TGTGCCAGCAGCCCAGGGATAACCCTCACAGATACGCAGTATTTT. It translates to CASSPGITLTDTQYF.